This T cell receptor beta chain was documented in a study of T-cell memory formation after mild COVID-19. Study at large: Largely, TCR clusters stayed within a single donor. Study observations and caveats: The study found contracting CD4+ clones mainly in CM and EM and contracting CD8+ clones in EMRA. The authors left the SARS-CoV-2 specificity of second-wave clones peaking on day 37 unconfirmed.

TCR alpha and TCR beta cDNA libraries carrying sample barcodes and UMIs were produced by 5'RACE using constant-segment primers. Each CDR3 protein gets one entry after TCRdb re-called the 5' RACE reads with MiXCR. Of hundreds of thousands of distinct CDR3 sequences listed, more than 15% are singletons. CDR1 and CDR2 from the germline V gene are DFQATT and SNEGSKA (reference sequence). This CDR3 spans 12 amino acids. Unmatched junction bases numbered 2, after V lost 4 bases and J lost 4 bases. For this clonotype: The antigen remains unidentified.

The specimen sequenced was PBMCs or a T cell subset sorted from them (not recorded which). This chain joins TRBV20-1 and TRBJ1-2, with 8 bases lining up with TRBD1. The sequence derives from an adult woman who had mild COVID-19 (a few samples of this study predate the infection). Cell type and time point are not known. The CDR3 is CSANDRGYGYTF. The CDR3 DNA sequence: TGCAGTGCTAACGACAGGGGCTATGGCTACACCTTC.